This T cell receptor (beta chain) was profiled in a study of blood T cell repertoires in COVID-19. Study overall: COVID-19 samples, acute and convalescent, were from the United States, Italy and Spain.

Germline CDR1 is LNHDA and CDR2 is SQIVND (reference sequence). The trim removed 3 bases at V and 2 bases at J, leaving 1 base unmatched. The CDR3 spans 15 residues. Original methodology: The authors estimated nucleated cell counts from reference gene primer amplification. Sequencing used immunoSEQ multiplex PCR; TCRdb keeps in-frame clones, though not all of them. V, J and clone size were drawn from that table, and D and trimming were deduced from the DNA. The sample has over 45,000 clones, 90% seen once. The clonotype comes from a man aged 50 or older with acute or convalescent COVID-19. Sequencing input: peripheral blood. The chain combines TRBV19 with TRBJ2-6; 7 bases match TRBD2. CDR3 amino acids: CASSMGGTGANVLTF. CDR3 DNA: TGTGCCAGTAGTATGGGGGGGACTGGGGCCAACGTCCTGACTTTC.